The sample holds many counts of the clone carrying this T cell receptor (beta chain). Its target is not known. The record originates from a study of T cell repertoires in cytomegalovirus infection. Across the study: Public TCR beta signature analysis indicated the presence of both CMV infection and matching HLA type. General study points: Pooled public TCR beta family frequency picked out CMV carriers with the relevant HLA.

TCRdb re-analysed the reads in MiXCR, keeping a single row per CDR3 protein. This sample has around 530,000 distinct CDR3 sequences; about 17% occur once, and the top ten carry roughly a quarter. The CDR3 is 17 amino acids. Looked up from germline, CDR1 is SEHNR and CDR2 is FQNEAQ (reference sequence). Between the trimmed V and J ends, which lost 5 bases and 0 bases, there was a span of 18 bases. The clonotype originates from a human donor in good health (CMV status not recorded). Some clones in this sample may be carry-over from other donors' samples. The V call is TRBV7-9, the J call TRBJ2-3; TRBD1 might be the D (6 bases). Sequencing was performed on CD8+ T cells from PBMCs. The CDR3 region is CASSHRPDRTSTDTQYF. The CDR3, as DNA: TGTGCCAGCAGCCATCGCCCCGACAGGACGAGCACAGATACGCAGTATTTT.